The clone carrying this T cell receptor (beta chain) was counted only a few times. Macro-dissection enriched premalignant or tumor cells before nucleic acid extraction. The CDR3 consists of 15 residues. V lost 0 bases and J lost 3, with 10 bases in between. Looked up from germline, CDR1 is SGHTS and CDR2 is YDEGEE. Assay: immunoSEQ multiplex PCR; the TCRdb copy retains only in-frame clones and omits some. The repertoire holds more than 15,000 clones, 86% seen once, with just over 2.5% in the top ten. This record comes from a study of immune evolution from preneoplasia to lung adenocarcinoma. This chain links TRBV5-8 with TRBJ1-5; no clear D. The receptor's source is a person aged 65-85 years with invasive lung adenocarcinoma. The sample consisted of FFPE invasive lung adenocarcinoma tissue. The CDR3 reads CASSLEGGPNQPQHF. CDR3 nucleotide sequence: TGTGCCAGCAGCTTGGAGGGAGGGCCCAATCAGCCCCAGCATTTT.